This TCR beta chain was found in a study of blood T cell repertoires in COVID-19. Turning to the study itself: There were acute and convalescent COVID-19 samples, and they came from the United States, Italy and Spain. In each case, the material was cDNA or gDNA derived from T cells, B-cell-depleted T cells, or PBMCs.

How the authors handled the data: Reference gene primers were amplified, and this amplification served to estimate nucleated cell counts. Clones were sequenced by immunoSEQ multiplex PCR, and TCRdb holds only the in-frame ones, with some missing. The D gene and trimming were derived from the DNA, and the V and J assignments and clone size from that table. The profile covers 100,000 to 150,000 clones, with just under 85% appearing a single time and roughly 15% taken by the ten largest. This clone was seen a handful of times. CDR1 is SGHDT, CDR2 YYEEEE, per germline. The CDR3 sequence is 15 residues long. V lost 4 bases, J lost 4 bases, and 17 bases lay in between.

The TCR sequence derives from a woman between 50 and 59 years old with acute or convalescent COVID-19. The V call is TRBV5-6, the J call TRBJ1-1, with unresolved D. The specimen sequenced was peripheral blood. In nucleotides, the CDR3 is TGTGCCAGCAGCAGGAGGAGGGATAGTATCACTGAAGCTTTCTTT. It encodes CASSRRRDSITEAFF.